The sequence of this TCR beta chain was determined in a study of T cells in Graves' hyperthyroidism and ophthalmopathy. Diagnoses were established using clinical symptoms, serum thyroxine and TRAb, thyroid ultrasound and orbital computed tomography. PBMCs were collected from an approximately 9 ml volume of fresh peripheral blood. In this sample, this clonotype turned up many times. Amplification yielded TCR beta CDR3 regions, with RNA transcripts as the source. The TCR CDR3 was amplified in a first-round RT-PCR using the HTBI primer set. MiXCR was run by TCRdb on the multiplex PCR reads, yielding one entry per CDR3 protein. The profile covers a few hundred thousand distinct CDR3 sequences, with less than 20% appearing a single time and around 7.5% taken by the ten largest. Sequences were obtained from blood. The TCR was taken from a woman in her twenties or thirties with Graves' hyperthyroidism.

CDR3 amino acids: CASMKRWILGTGVVLPSPLHF. The CDR3 DNA sequence: TGTGCCAGCATGAAAAGGTGGATTTTGGGAACCGGGGTCGTCCTGCCTTCACCCCTCCACTTT. The V and J genes are TRBV2 and TRBJ1-6; D not resolved. CDR3 length equals 21 residues. Germline values: CDR1 SNHLY, CDR2 FYNNEI. The V end lost 7 bases, the J end lost 9 bases, and 37 bases lay between the germline ends.